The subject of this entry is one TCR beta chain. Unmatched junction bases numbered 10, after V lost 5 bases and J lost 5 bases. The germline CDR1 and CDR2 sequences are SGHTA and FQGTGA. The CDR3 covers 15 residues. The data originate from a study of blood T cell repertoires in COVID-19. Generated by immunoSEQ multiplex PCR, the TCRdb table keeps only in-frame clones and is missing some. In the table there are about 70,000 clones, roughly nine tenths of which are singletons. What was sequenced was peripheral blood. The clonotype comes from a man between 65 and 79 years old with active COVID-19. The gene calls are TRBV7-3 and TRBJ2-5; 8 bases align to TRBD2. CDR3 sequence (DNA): TGTGCCAGCAGCCGAGCGGGAGCCCTCGGGGAGACCCAGTACTTC. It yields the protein CASSRAGALGETQYF.